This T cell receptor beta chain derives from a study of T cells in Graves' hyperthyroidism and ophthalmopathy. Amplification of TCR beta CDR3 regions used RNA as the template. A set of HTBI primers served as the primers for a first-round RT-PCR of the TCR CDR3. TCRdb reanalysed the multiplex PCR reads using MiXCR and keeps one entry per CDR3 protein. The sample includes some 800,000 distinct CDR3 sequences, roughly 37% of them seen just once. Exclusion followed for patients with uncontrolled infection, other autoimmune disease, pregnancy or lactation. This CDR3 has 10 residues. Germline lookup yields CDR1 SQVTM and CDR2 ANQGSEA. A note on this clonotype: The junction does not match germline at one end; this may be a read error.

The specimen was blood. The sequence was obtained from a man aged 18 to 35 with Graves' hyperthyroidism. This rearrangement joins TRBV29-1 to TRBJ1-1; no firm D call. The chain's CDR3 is CSFEGTEAFF. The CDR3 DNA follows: TGCAGCTTTGAGGGCACTGAAGCTTTCTTT.